A selection of T cell receptor beta chains follows, all from one sample in a study of control samples from healthy donors and cancer patients. Clones were read by immunoSEQ multiplex PCR, and TCRdb kept only the in-frame ones, dropping some. The repertoire consists of 30,000 to 40,000 clones, with approximately 86% occurring once and the leading ten covering approximately 1.5%. Material: PBMCs. The origin of the receptors is a woman aged 35 to 49 with lung cancer. Each CDR3 is given with its conserved first and last residue. A D gene is named only where the DNA matches it firmly. Clone size appears in some rows only: once, few, many, or a class for an expanded clone.

V	size	D	J	length	DNA	CDR3
TRBV19	.	.	TRBJ2-1	13	TGTGCCAGTAGTATAGTTGGGACGACTGAGCAGTTCTTC	CASSIVGTTEQFF
TRBV28	.	.	TRBJ2-5	15	TGTGCCAGCAGCCCGACGGGCGCAGGGCAAGAGACCCAGTACTTC	CASSPTGAGQETQYF
TRBV27	once	TRBD1	TRBJ2-7	12	TGTGCCAGCAGTGAGACAGGGGCCGAGCAGTACTTC	CASSETGAEQYF
TRBV10-3	.	.	TRBJ2-1	13	TGTGCCACCTCCCCGAGCTCCTACAATGAGCAGTTCTTC	CATSPSSYNEQFF
TRBV6-5	.	TRBD2	TRBJ2-3	15	TGTGCCAGCAGTTACGAGGGAGGGCCCGCAGATACGCAGTATTTT	CASSYEGGPADTQYF
TRBV20-1	.	.	TRBJ1-6	16	TGCAGTGCTAGTTCTCTCAGGGGAAGGGATAATTCACCCCTCCACTTT	CSASSLRGRDNSPLHF
TRBV4-3	.	.	TRBJ1-5	13	TGCGCCAGCAGCCAAAGGGTTGACCAGCCCCAGCATTTT	CASSQRVDQPQHF
TRBV6-5	.	.	TRBJ2-1	14	TGTGCCAGCAGTACCTCTCAGGGTTCCAATGAGCAGTTCTTC	CASSTSQGSNEQFF
TRBV5-6	.	.	TRBJ1-1	13	TGTGCCAGCAGCTTGGGTTTGATCACTGAAGCTTTCTTT	CASSLGLITEAFF
TRBV5-1	.	TRBD2	TRBJ2-5	16	TGCGCCAGCAGCGCCGGACTAGCGGGGAAGGGAGAGACCCAGTACTTC	CASSAGLAGKGETQYF
TRBV20-1	.	TRBD1	TRBJ2-5	17	TGCAGTGCTAGTGGGGTACCTGGGACAGGGAAAGAAGAGACCCAGTACTTC	CSASGVPGTGKEETQYF
TRBV9	.	.	TRBJ2-6	16	TGTGCCAGCAGTGCGGGGCGCGTTTCTGGGGCCAACGTCCTGACTTTC	CASSAGRVSGANVLTF
TRBV3-1/TRBV3-2	.	.	TRBJ2-5	10	TGTGCCAGCAGCCAAGAGACCCAGTACTTC	CASSQETQYF
TRBV20-1	.	.	TRBJ1-1	14	TGCAGTGCTAGTCTTCGCCGGACAGACAATGAAGCTTTCTTT	CSASLRRTDNEAFF
TRBV3-1/TRBV3-2	.	.	TRBJ2-7	15	TGTGCCAGCAGCCTCTCGGATTCTAGGGTGGGCGAGCAGTACTTC	CASSLSDSRVGEQYF
TRBV3-1/TRBV3-2	.	.	TRBJ1-1	12	TGTGCCAGCAGCCATTTGAACACTGAAGCTTTCTTT	CASSHLNTEAFF
TRBV7-2	once	.	TRBJ2-1	14	TGTGCCAGCAATTCCCAGGGAAGCCACAATGAGCAGTTCTTC	CASNSQGSHNEQFF
TRBV9	.	.	TRBJ1-1	14	TGTGCCAGCAGCCCAGCGGGGGGGACGGTGGGGGCTTTCTTT	CASSPAGGTVGAFF
TRBV6-5	.	TRBD1	TRBJ2-2	14	TGTGCCAGCAGTCTGGGACAGCCGTCAGGGGAGCTGTTTTTT	CASSLGQPSGELFF
TRBV27	.	.	TRBJ1-1	16	TGTGCCAGCAGTCCCTACGGGCAGGGTTTCAACACTGAAGCTTTCTTT	CASSPYGQGFNTEAFF
TRBV4-1	.	.	TRBJ1-3	15	TGCGCCAGCAGCCAAATGACAAGCCCTGGAAACACCATATATTTT	CASSQMTSPGNTIYF
TRBV9	.	.	TRBJ2-5	14	TGTGCCAGCAGCGTAGAGGGGTCCCAAGAGACCCAGTACTTC	CASSVEGSQETQYF
TRBV27	.	.	TRBJ2-2	15	TGTGCCAGCAGTTTAGGACCGTCGAACACCGGGGAGCTGTTTTTT	CASSLGPSNTGELFF
TRBV5-5	.	TRBD1	TRBJ1-2	15	TGTGCCAGCAGCCCGCCCTCCGGGACAGGGGTTGGCTACACCTTC	CASSPPSGTGVGYTF
TRBV5-5	.	TRBD2	TRBJ2-5	15	TGTGCCAGCAGCCCCGGGAAGCGGGGGGAAGAGACCCAGTACTTC	CASSPGKRGEETQYF
TRBV5-4	.	.	TRBJ1-1	17	TGTGCCAGCAGCCCGGGCTCTCGGAGGACGTTAAACACTGAAGCTTTCTTT	CASSPGSRRTLNTEAFF
TRBV7-9	.	TRBD1	TRBJ1-5	14	TGTGCCAGCAGCTTGACAGGGGTGGATCAGCCCCAGCATTTT	CASSLTGVDQPQHF
TRBV5-1	.	TRBD2	TRBJ2-5	15	TGCGCCAGCAGCTTCAGGGAGGGCCGTAGGGAGACCCAGTACTTC	CASSFREGRRETQYF
TRBV28	.	.	TRBJ1-5	14	TGTGCCAGTGGGACCGTTTATAGCAATCAGCCCCAGCATTTT	CASGTVYSNQPQHF
TRBV5-1	.	.	TRBJ2-7	13	TGCGCCAGCAGCTTGCAGGGTAACTACGAGCAGTACTTC	CASSLQGNYEQYF
TRBV19	.	.	TRBJ2-7	14	TGTGCCAGTAGTCCCGACACGCTAAGGCACGAGCAGTACTTC	CASSPDTLRHEQYF
TRBV4-3	.	TRBD1	TRBJ2-3	15	TGCGCCAGCAGTTCCAAACAGGGGCGGGCAGATACGCAGTATTTT	CASSSKQGRADTQYF
TRBV19	.	TRBD1	TRBJ1-1	14	TGTGCCAGTAGTAGGACAGGAACTAACACTGAAGCTTTCTTT	CASSRTGTNTEAFF
TRBV20-1	.	TRBD1	TRBJ1-2	14	TGCAGTGCTAGTCCACAGGGGAATGACTATGGCTACACCTTC	CSASPQGNDYGYTF
TRBV18	.	.	TRBJ2-5	15	TGTGCCAGCTCACAAAACGCCGGCGATGGGGAGACCCAGTACTTC	CASSQNAGDGETQYF
TRBV7-9	.	TRBD1	TRBJ2-7	11	TGTGCCAGCGGGACAGACTACGAGCAGTACTTC	CASGTDYEQYF
TRBV7-9	.	.	TRBJ1-1	14	TGTGCCAGCAGCTTTCACAGGGAGAACACTGAAGCTTTCTTT	CASSFHRENTEAFF
TRBV7-8	once	.	TRBJ1-5	13	TGTGCCAGCAGCTCCGCGGGCAATCAGCCCCAGCATTTT	CASSSAGNQPQHF
TRBV4-2	.	.	TRBJ2-7	14	TGTGCCAGCAGCCCGGCAGGGAGGACCTTCGAGCAGTACTTC	CASSPAGRTFEQYF
TRBV12-3/TRBV12-4	.	.	TRBJ1-1	12	TGTGCCAGCAGCTCAAAGAACACTGAAGCTTTCTTT	CASSSKNTEAFF
TRBV20-1	.	.	TRBJ2-5	10	TGCAGTGCGACACACGAGACCCAGTACTTC	CSATHETQYF
TRBV6-6	.	.	TRBJ2-1	10	TGTGCCACCCTCGGGGTTGAGCAGTTCTTC	CATLGVEQFF
TRBV5-1	.	.	TRBJ1-6	17	TGCGCCAGCAGCTTGGATTCTGGGTTCTCTGATAATTCACCCCTCCACTTT	CASSLDSGFSDNSPLHF
TRBV12-3/TRBV12-4	.	.	TRBJ1-2	13	TGTGCCAGCAGCCGGGAGGGGGACTATGGCTACACCTTC	CASSREGDYGYTF
TRBV10-1	.	.	TRBJ1-1	13	TGCGCCAGCAGTGATCAGGGATTTACTGAAGCTTTCTTT	CASSDQGFTEAFF
TRBV7-2	once	.	TRBJ1-1	13	TGTGCCAGCGCGGGGGGGAGGAACACTGAAGCTTTCTTT	CASAGGRNTEAFF
TRBV4-3	.	.	TRBJ2-1	13	TGCGCCAGCAGCCGTCGCGGGGCGGATGAGCAGTTCTTC	CASSRRGADEQFF
TRBV7-2	.	TRBD1	TRBJ1-6	15	TGTGCCAGCAGCCTAGGACAGGGAGGTAATTCACCCCTCCACTTT	CASSLGQGGNSPLHF
TRBV7-8	.	.	TRBJ1-5	16	TGTGCCAGCATCCAGGGCCCCGTCTCTAGCAATCAGCCCCAGCATTTT	CASIQGPVSSNQPQHF
TRBV5-3	.	TRBD2	TRBJ2-7	14	TGTGCCAGGGGACTAAGTTCGGGTTCCTACGAGCAGTACTTC	CARGLSSGSYEQYF
TRBV10-3	.	.	TRBJ1-5	13	TGTGCCATCAGACAGGGTCCCTATCAGCCCCAGCATTTT	CAIRQGPYQPQHF
TRBV11-2	few	.	TRBJ1-4	14	TGTGCCAGCAGCTGGGCAGCGCGTAATGAAAAACTGTTTTTT	CASSWAARNEKLFF
TRBV3-1/TRBV3-2	.	.	TRBJ1-3	16	TGTGCCAGCAGCCAAGTATATAGGGGCTCTGGAAACACCATATATTTT	CASSQVYRGSGNTIYF
TRBV4-2	.	.	TRBJ2-6	17	TGTGCCAGCAGCCATCAAAAAAGGGGAAGTGGGGCCAACGTCCTGACTTTC	CASSHQKRGSGANVLTF
TRBV6-5	.	.	TRBJ1-5	14	TGTGCCAGCAGTTCATTCGGGGAGAATCAGCCCCAGCATTTT	CASSSFGENQPQHF
TRBV12-3/TRBV12-4	.	.	TRBJ1-1	13	TGTGCCAGCACTCTCAGGCTGGACACTGAAGCTTTCTTT	CASTLRLDTEAFF
TRBV2	.	TRBD1	TRBJ1-2	14	TGTGCCAGCAGTGACCGCACAGGGGGCTATGGCTACACCTTC	CASSDRTGGYGYTF
TRBV7-8	.	.	TRBJ2-2	17	TGTGCCAGCAGCTTCTATTTTGGCACAACGAACACCGGGGAGCTGTTTTTT	CASSFYFGTTNTGELFF
TRBV7-9	.	TRBD1	TRBJ1-2	14	TGTGCCAGCAGCCAGGGTAGGGGGCTTTATGGCTACACCTTC	CASSQGRGLYGYTF
TRBV11-2	.	.	TRBJ1-1	14	TGTGCCAGCAGCTTAACCCCGGGTTATACTGAAGCTTTCTTT	CASSLTPGYTEAFF